Each of the 28 T cell receptor beta chains below was sequenced from the same sample in a study of blood T cell repertoires in COVID-19 (dated by TCRdb to 2020 to 2022). Libraries were prepared through the immunoSEQ multiplex PCR assay. TCRdb retrieved this table from immuneACCESS and kept in-frame rearrangements only. Not all clones are present; in checked studies, unresolved V genes account for under half, and no reason is known for the remainder. For this sample there are hundreds of thousands of clones; around nine tenths appear just once. Roughly 2% of the sample is in the top ten clones. The sequencing sample was made of PBMCs or T cells enriched from blood (not recorded which). The receptors shown here come from a woman aged 55-70 years in a cohort exposed to, infected with or recovered from COVID-19 (not recorded which).

The CDR3 sequence: CASSPRQAATPLHF. CDR3 in DNA: TGTGCCAGCAGTCCAAGACAGGCAGCGACACCCCTCCACTTT. The chain employs TRBV6-5 and TRBJ1-6; D might be TRBD1 (6 bases). Looked up from germline, CDR1 is MNHEY and CDR2 is SVGAGI. V lost 5 bases and J lost 11, with 16 bases in between. CDR3 length equals 14 residues.

V is TRBV6-1 and J is TRBJ2-1; 15 nucleotides agree with TRBD2. The V gene's germline CDR1 is MNHNS and CDR2 SASEGT. V gave up 4 bases and J gave up 2 bases; unmatched junction bases: 6. CDR3 length equals 18 residues. CDR3 in amino acids: CASSAEGLAGGPYNEQFF. The DNA for the CDR3 is TGTGCCAGCAGTGCCGAGGGACTAGCGGGAGGCCCCTACAATGAGCAGTTCTTC.

The chain is built from TRBV4-2 and TRBJ2-5, with 8 bases fitting TRBD2. Trimming took 0 bases from V and 1 from J; bases not matched to a gene: 7. This CDR3 contains 17 residues. Germline V gives CDR1 LGHNA, CDR2 YNFKEQ. In DNA form, the CDR3 reads TGTGCCAGCAGCCAAGATGCAGCGGGAGAAAGCCAAGAGACCCAGTACTTC. As protein: CASSQDAAGESQETQYF.

V and J are TRBV2 and TRBJ2-1, with D uncertain. Germline V gene sequence: CDR1 SNHLY, CDR2 FYNNEI. V was pared by 6 bases and J by 0 bases, with 6 bases between. This CDR3 comprises 13 residues. CDR3 region: CASSANSYNEQFF. DNA of the CDR3: TGTGCCAGCAGCGCTAACTCCTACAATGAGCAGTTCTTC.

The gene calls are TRBV10-2 and TRBJ1-2; D gene ambiguous. CDR3 length: 14 amino acids. V was trimmed by 0 bases and J by 8 bases, leaving 13 bases between them. Germline loops: CDR1 WSHSY, CDR2 SAAADI. In DNA, the CDR3 is TGCGCCAGCAGTGAGTCCGCGGCCCCTGGGGGCTACACCTTC. This gives the protein CASSESAAPGGYTF.

The chain carries TRBV9 and TRBJ2-7, with 12 bases aligning to TRBD2. J was trimmed by 3 bases and V by 4 bases; bases with no gene match: 8. Germline lookup yields CDR1 SGDLS and CDR2 YYNGEE. The CDR3 totals 16 residues. As DNA, the CDR3 is TGTGCCAGCAGCCCGGAACTAGCGGGAGGTTTCTACGAGCAGTACTTC. Its protein product is CASSPELAGGFYEQYF.

The rearrangement joins TRBV5-1 to TRBJ1-1; possibly TRBD1 for D (5 bases). Germline V CDR1 and CDR2: SGHRS, YFSETQ. This CDR3 is 16 amino acids long. Trimming removed 0 bases at V and 3 bases at J, with 15 bases between. Here the CDR3 DNA reads TGCGCCAGCAGCTTGGGTAGGGCAGGGAGGGACACTGAAGCTTTCTTT. As protein: CASSLGRAGRDTEAFF.

The chain combines TRBV28 with TRBJ1-4; D unresolved. Germline V gives CDR1 MDHEN, CDR2 SYDVKM. V lost 2 bases, J lost 4 bases, and 8 bases lay in between. The CDR3 length is 14 residues. The DNA of the CDR3 is TGTGCCAGCAGTTTAGCGGGCTTTAATGAAAAACTGTTTTTT. It encodes CASSLAGFNEKLFF.

The gene calls are TRBV2 and TRBJ2-4; D may be TRBD1 (5 bases). This CDR3 is built from 11 residues. The ends were cut back, 3 bases at V and 15 bases at J, with 12 bases in the middle. Germline CDR1 reads SNHLY; CDR2 reads FYNNEI. CDR3 sequence: CASSETVVWYF. The DNA for the CDR3 is TGTGCCAGCAGTGAGACAGTCGTTTGGTACTTC.

This clone came up a few times. The V call is TRBV20-1, the J call TRBJ1-2, with D unclear. This CDR3 contains 10 residues. The ends were cut back, 5 bases at V and 4 bases at J, with 5 bases in the middle. Germline CDR1 and CDR2: DFQATT and SNEGSKA (reference sequence). The CDR3: CSAFRYGYTF. The CDR3, as DNA: TGCAGTGCTTTCCGCTATGGCTACACCTTC.

This clone was detected a few times. This chain links TRBV27 with TRBJ2-2; D is unclear. The CDR3 covers 11 residues. CDR1 is MNHEY and CDR2 is SMNVEV in the germline V gene (reference sequence). Between the trimmed V and J ends, which lost 5 bases and 7 bases, there was a span of 5 bases. For the CDR3, the DNA is TGTGCCAGCAGTGAGGTCGGGGAGCTGTTTTTT. Its translation: CASSEVGELFF.

CDR3 sequence (DNA): TGCGCCAGCAGCTTGGGGGGACTAGCGGGAGGAATGACAGATACGCAGTATTTT. Residues: CASSLGGLAGGMTDTQYF. The chain links TRBV5-1 to TRBJ2-3; 15 bases agree with TRBD2. After removal of 0 bases from V and 3 bases from J, the junction contained 5 bases not matched to a gene. The germline CDR1 and CDR2 sequences are SGHRS and YFSETQ. The CDR3 runs 18 residues.

V gene TRBV5-1 combines with J gene TRBJ1-1; the D gene is possibly TRBD1 (5 bases). The CDR3 runs 14 residues. Germline assignment: CDR1 SGHRS and CDR2 YFSETQ. The V and J ends lost 0 bases and 2 bases respectively, with 8 bases between them. The CDR3 DNA sequence: TGCGCCAGCAGCTTGGGGGGCGATAACACTGAAGCTTTCTTT. Protein sequence: CASSLGGDNTEAFF.

The gene calls are TRBV7-8 and TRBJ1-3; D gene ambiguous. Germline CDR1 reads SGHVS; CDR2 reads FQNEAQ. This CDR3 contains 19 residues. Between the trimmed V and J ends, which lost 4 bases and 0 bases, there was a span of 22 bases. The CDR3 nucleotides are TGTGCCAGCAGCTATCGGAGGTCCCCCTCCTCAGGCTCTGGAAACACCATATATTTT. Its translation: CASSYRRSPSSGSGNTIYF. Supplemented by reference TRBV7-8 and TRBJ1-3, the full variable domain reads GAGVSQSPRYKVAKRGQDVALRCDPISGHVSLFWYQQALGQGPEFLTYFQNEAQLDKSGLPSDRFFAERPEGSVSTLKIQRTQQEDSAVYLCASSYRRSPSSGSGNTIYFGEGSWLTVV.

Points on this clone: Different DNA sequences within this sample yield the same CDR3. V usage is TRBV5-1 and J usage is TRBJ1-1; weak D call: TRBD1 (6 bases). Trimming shortened V by 2 bases and J by 8 bases, and 10 bases separated the two germline ends. This CDR3 has 12 amino acids. CDR1 and CDR2 from the germline V gene are SGHRS and YFSETQ. This CDR3 reads CASSFRGPEAFF. In DNA form, the CDR3 reads TGCGCCAGCAGCTTCAGGGGACCGGAAGCTTTCTTT.

Comments on this clone: Other DNA sequences in the sample encode the same CDR3. CDR3 protein: CASSIRDRNQPQHF. CDR3 sequence (DNA): TGTGCCAGTAGTATAAGAGACAGGAATCAGCCCCAGCATTTT. The V and J genes are TRBV19 and TRBJ1-5, with a possible D match to TRBD1 (6 bases). Trimming cost V 2 bases and J 4 bases, with 9 bases left between them. Germline V gives CDR1 LNHDA, CDR2 SQIVND (reference sequence). The length of the CDR3 is 14 residues.

The chain links TRBV28 to TRBJ2-5, with a possible D match to TRBD2 (6 bases). Germline loops: CDR1 MDHEN, CDR2 SYDVKM. V gave up 5 bases and J gave up 2 bases, with 12 bases separating them. The CDR3 is made up of 14 amino acids. CDR3 region: CASSLPGRQETQYF. The CDR3, as DNA: TGTGCCAGCAGTCTACCAGGGAGGCAAGAGACCCAGTACTTC.

The chain has TRBV6-5 and TRBJ1-2; no clear D. Trimming took off 2 bases at V and 0 bases at J, with 10 bases between the two ends. The CDR3 spans 15 residues. Germline values: CDR1 MNHEY, CDR2 SVGAGI. The CDR3 reads CASSYNGDPNYGYTF. DNA for the CDR3: TGTGCCAGCAGTTACAACGGGGATCCTAACTATGGCTACACCTTC.

This chain joins TRBV4-1 and TRBJ2-7; TRBD2 might be the D (6 bases). The germline V gene encodes CDR1 MGHRA and CDR2 YSYEKL. V lost 1 base, J lost 4 bases, and 14 bases lay in between. The CDR3 is 15 residues long. The CDR3 sequence: CASSQAPGVGYEQYF. The CDR3 region has the DNA TGCGCCAGCAGCCAAGCCCCGGGAGTAGGTTACGAGCAGTACTTC.

This clone was seen only once. The chain links TRBV14 to TRBJ2-7; D may be TRBD1 (5 bases). The germline V gene encodes CDR1 SGHDN and CDR2 FVKESK. Trimming took 0 bases from V and 9 from J, leaving 15 bases between them. This CDR3 spans 14 amino acids. CDR3 amino acids: CASSQDFKGFGQYF. The CDR3 DNA follows: TGTGCCAGCAGCCAAGACTTTAAGGGGTTCGGGCAGTACTTC. Drawing the rest from reference TRBV14 and TRBJ2-7, the complete variable domain is EAGVTQFPSHSVIEKGQTVTLRCDPISGHDNLYWYRRVMGKEIKFLLHFVKESKQDESGMPNNRFLAERTGGTYSTLKVQPAELEDSGVYFCASSQDFKGFGQYFGPGTRLTVT.

The J gene is TRBJ1-5, the V gene TRBV3-1 (or the pseudogene TRBV3-2), with D perhaps TRBD1 (5 bases). Looked up from germline, CDR1 is LGHDT and CDR2 is YNNKEL (reference sequence). The CDR3 has 13 residues. V was pared by 11 bases and J by 2 bases, with 13 bases between. The DNA for the CDR3 is TGTGCCTTAGCGGGGCGAGGCAATCAGCCCCAGCATTTT. Translation gives CALAGRGNQPQHF.

The rearrangement uses TRBV18 and TRBJ1-6; D might be TRBD1 (6 bases). Between the trimmed V and J ends, which lost 2 bases and 10 bases, there was a span of 12 bases. The CDR3 covers 14 residues. Germline-derived CDR1 and CDR2 are KGHSH and LQKENI. The CDR3 protein is CASSPETGGSPLHF. CDR3 DNA sequence: TGTGCCAGCTCACCAGAGACAGGCGGATCACCCCTCCACTTT.

The chain carries TRBV7-3 and TRBJ2-1; 9 bases are shared with TRBD2. Germline V lookup: CDR1 SGHTA, CDR2 FQGTGA. The CDR3 spans 15 residues. After removal of 4 bases from V and 4 bases from J, the junction contained 5 bases not matched to a gene. CDR3 sequence reads: CASSSGTSKYNEQFF. CDR3 nucleotides: TGTGCCAGCAGCTCCGGGACTAGCAAGTACAATGAGCAGTTCTTC. The full variable domain, its missing parts supplied by reference TRBV7-3 and TRBJ2-1, is GAGVSQTPSNKVTEKGKYVELRCDPISGHTALYWYRQSLGQGPEFLIYFQGTGAADDSGLPNDRFFAVRPEGSVSTLKIQRTERGDSAVYLCASSSGTSKYNEQFFGPGTRLTVL.

V gene TRBV28 combines with J gene TRBJ2-5; D remains ambiguous. V gave up 0 bases and J gave up 5 bases, with 10 bases separating them. The CDR3 sequence is 14 residues long. Germline loops: CDR1 MDHEN, CDR2 SYDVKM. The CDR3 DNA is TGTGCCAGCAGTTTATGGTACACTAAGGAGACCCAGTACTTC. Its protein is CASSLWYTKETQYF.

V gene TRBV5-1 combines with J gene TRBJ1-3, with D unclear. This CDR3 has 15 residues. Trimming took off 1 base at V and 0 bases at J, with 8 bases between the two ends. In germline, CDR1 is SGHRS, CDR2 YFSETQ. The CDR3, as DNA: TGCGCCAGCAGCTTGACCGCGAGCTCTGGAAACACCATATATTTT. Translation gives CASSLTASSGNTIYF.

This chain's CDR3 is CASSLGTSGRWETQYF. The CDR3 bases are TGCGCCAGCAGCTTGGGGACTAGCGGGAGGTGGGAGACCCAGTACTTC. The rearrangement links TRBV5-1 to TRBJ2-5; 14 nucleotides match TRBD2. Germline CDR1 and CDR2: SGHRS and YFSETQ. The CDR3 contains 16 residues. Trimming cost V 0 bases and J 5 bases; bases outside gene matches: 3.

The V call is TRBV11-3, the J call TRBJ1-3; the match to TRBD1 covers 9 bases. The CDR3 has 16 amino acids. V was pared by 5 bases and J by 3 bases, with 8 bases of the junction left unmatched. Per the germline V gene, CDR1 is SGHNT and CDR2 is YENEEA. This CDR3 reads CASSPRDRVRGNTIYF. CDR3 sequence (DNA): TGTGCCAGCAGCCCCCGGGACAGGGTCCGTGGAAACACCATATATTTT.

The chain recombines TRBV7-9 with TRBJ1-1, with 10 nucleotides matching TRBD1. V shed 1 base, J shed 1 base, and the junction held 9 bases outside the gene matches. There are 18 residues in the CDR3. CDR1 is SEHNR, CDR2 FQNEAQ, per germline (reference sequence). The CDR3 sequence: CASSLGLDRGLGNTEAFF. As DNA, the CDR3 is TGTGCCAGCAGCTTAGGCCTTGACAGGGGGCTAGGGAACACTGAAGCTTTCTTT.